This is a list of T cell receptor beta chains from one sample in a study of human T cells and chemical hapten exposure. A single record per CDR3 protein comes from TCRdb applying MiXCR to the RACE reads. The sample lists roughly 380,000 distinct CDR3 sequences, around 4.8% occurring once. The sequencing used whole blood, collected in connection with sensitization to the hapten diphenylcyclopropenone (DPC). The receptors were gathered from a woman in her 50s with alopecia areata. Some clones in this sample may be carry-over from other donors' samples. CDR3s include the opening cysteine and the closing phenylalanine or tryptophan. D genes are given only for firm matches. Clone size is given for some rows only: seen once, a few or many times, or a class if the clone is expanded.

abundance,d_gene,j_gene,v_gene,CDR3aa,CDR3nt
.,TRBD1,TRBJ2-6,TRBV20-1,CSADRGNVLTF,TGCAGTGCCGACAGGGGTAACGTCCTGACTTTC
many,.,TRBJ1-6,TRBV20-1,CSASEGGRGSPLHF,TGCAGTGCTAGTGAAGGGGGGCGAGGCTCACCCCTCCACTTT
many,.,TRBJ2-7,TRBV7-2,CASSPNAGGSYEQYF,TGTGCCAGCAGCCCAAACGCAGGGGGGAGCTACGAGCAGTACTTC
many,TRBD1,TRBJ1-5,TRBV3-1,CASSHGTGGRQPQHF,TGTGCCAGCAGCCATGGGACAGGGGGAAGACAGCCCCAGCATTTT
.,.,TRBJ1-5,TRBV20-1,CSAEVVDSNQPQHF,TGCAGTGCTGAAGTCGTTGATAGCAATCAGCCCCAGCATTTT
many,TRBD2,TRBJ2-5,TRBV3-1,CASSQTSGTETQYF,TGTGCCAGCAGCCAAACGAGCGGGACCGAGACCCAGTACTTC
.,TRBD2,TRBJ2-1,TRBV20-1,CSAGLAGGPHNEQFF,TGCAGTGCTGGACTAGCGGGGGGGCCCCACAATGAGCAGTTCTTC
many,.,TRBJ2-5,TRBV7-9,CASSPDQETQYF,TGTGCCAGCAGCCCGGACCAAGAGACCCAGTACTTC
many,.,TRBJ2-2,TRBV3-1,CASSQLGTGELFF,TGTGCCAGCAGCCAACTCGGCACCGGGGAGCTGTTTTTT
.,TRBD2,TRBJ2-3,TRBV12-3/TRBV12-4,CASTWGLAGSTDTQYF,TGTGCCAGCACGTGGGGACTAGCGGGGAGCACAGATACGCAGTATTTT
many,.,TRBJ2-3,TRBV19,CASSLGPASTDTQYF,TGTGCCAGTAGCCTCGGACCGGCTAGCACAGATACGCAGTATTTT
many,.,TRBJ2-7,TRBV6-2/TRBV6-3,CASSFGTYYEQYF,TGTGCCAGCAGTTTCGGGACTTACTACGAGCAGTACTTC
.,TRBD1,TRBJ2-1,TRBV28,CASSPRTGISNEQFF,TGTGCCAGCAGTCCGAGGACAGGGATTAGCAATGAGCAGTTCTTC
few,TRBD2,TRBJ2-3,TRBV5-1,CASRITGGMSTDTQYF,TGCGCCAGCAGAATTACGGGAGGGATGAGCACAGATACGCAGTATTTT
many,TRBD1,TRBJ2-7,TRBV12-3/TRBV12-4,CASSSYTGTGAAEQYF,TGTGCCAGCAGTAGTTACACCGGGACAGGGGCCGCTGAGCAGTACTTC
many,.,TRBJ1-1,TRBV27,CASRSDADTEAFF,TGTGCCAGCAGATCCGACGCCGACACTGAAGCTTTCTTT
many,.,TRBJ1-2,TRBV7-2,CASSLEAGYGYTF,TGTGCCAGCAGCTTAGAGGCAGGATATGGCTACACCTTC
.,.,TRBJ1-6,TRBV6-1,CASSETGGKNSPLHF,TGTGCCAGCAGTGAAACCGGGGGGAAGAATTCACCCCTCCACTTT
.,TRBD1,TRBJ2-7,TRBV4-1,CASSRGTGPNEQYF,TGCGCCAGCAGCCGCGGGACAGGGCCCAACGAGCAGTACTTC
many,TRBD2,TRBJ2-5,TRBV29-1,CSALTSGDETQYF,TGCAGCGCCCTGACTAGCGGGGACGAGACCCAGTACTTC
many,.,TRBJ2-1,TRBV7-7,CASSPGGHPYNEQFF,TGTGCCAGCAGCCCCGGGGGACACCCCTACAATGAGCAGTTCTTC
.,.,TRBJ1-2,TRBV20-1,CSAFIDSFNYGYTF,TGCAGTGCCTTCATAGACAGCTTCAACTATGGCTACACCTTC
.,TRBD2,TRBJ2-1,TRBV29-1,CSAHGGTSGKESVF,TGCAGCGCACATGGGGGGACTAGCGGGAAAGAGTCGGTCTTC
few,.,TRBJ2-1,TRBV27,CASSFAGLNGEQFF,TGTGCCAGCAGTTTCGCGGGCCTAAACGGAGAGCAGTTCTTC
few,.,TRBJ2-7,TRBV4-3,CASSQDPYGSSYEQYF,TGCGCCAGCAGCCAAGATCCCTACGGGAGCTCCTACGAGCAGTACTTC
.,TRBD1,TRBJ2-2,TRBV2,CASSLGQGMNGELFF,TGTGCCAGCAGTTTGGGACAGGGGATGAACGGGGAGCTGTTTTTT
few,TRBD2,TRBJ2-7,TRBV10-2,CASSDVLAGGEQYF,TGCGCCAGCAGTGATGTACTAGCGGGAGGCGAGCAGTACTTC
many,.,TRBJ1-6,TRBV7-2,CASSPISGSSYNSPLHF,TGTGCCAGCAGCCCAATCAGCGGGAGCTCCTATAATTCACCCCTCCACTTT
many,.,TRBJ1-1,TRBV18,CASSTGSEAFF,TGTGCCAGCTCCACAGGGTCTGAAGCTTTCTTT
many,.,TRBJ1-6,TRBV20-1,CSARPQGSSYNSPLHF,TGCAGTGCTAGACCACAGGGTAGCTCCTATAATTCACCCCTCCACTTT
.,.,TRBJ1-1,TRBV29-1,CSVNRNTEAFF,TGCAGCGTTAACAGGAACACTGAAGCTTTCTTT
many,TRBD2,TRBJ2-1,TRBV20-1,CSARVLGASGERYNEQFF,TGCAGTGCTAGAGTCTTGGGGGCTAGCGGGGAACGTTACAATGAGCAGTTCTTC
many,.,TRBJ1-5,TRBV6-1,CASSEAGINQPQHF,TGTGCCAGCAGTGAAGCGGGAATCAATCAGCCCCAGCATTTT
many,.,TRBJ2-7,TRBV28,CASSTDGAGLHEQYF,TGTGCCAGCAGTACGGACGGTGCAGGCCTACACGAGCAGTACTTC
many,.,TRBJ2-1,TRBV28,CASSLSVVDYSYNEQFF,TGTGCCAGCAGTCTTTCCGTAGTAGACTACTCCTACAATGAGCAGTTCTTC
few,TRBD1,TRBJ1-4,TRBV7-2,CASSPSHRGNEKLFF,TGTGCCAGCAGCCCCTCCCACAGGGGTAATGAAAAACTGTTTTTT
few,.,TRBJ2-5,TRBV9,CASSFTGDPQETQYF,TGTGCCAGCAGCTTCACCGGGGACCCCCAAGAGACCCAGTACTTC
few,TRBD1,TRBJ1-5,TRBV18,CASSPPGQGGQPQHF,TGTGCCAGCTCACCCCCAGGGCAGGGGGGACAGCCCCAGCATTTT
many,.,TRBJ1-1,TRBV7-9,CASSLAAGTVEAFF,TGTGCCAGCAGCTTAGCGGCGGGGACGGTTGAAGCTTTCTTT
.,.,TRBJ1-6,TRBV7-9,CASSRLENSPLHF,TGTGCCAGCAGCCGCCTAGAAAATTCACCCCTCCACTTT
few,.,TRBJ1-3,TRBV29-1,CSVEAGSSGNTIYF,TGCAGCGTTGAAGCAGGGTCCTCTGGAAACACCATATATTTT